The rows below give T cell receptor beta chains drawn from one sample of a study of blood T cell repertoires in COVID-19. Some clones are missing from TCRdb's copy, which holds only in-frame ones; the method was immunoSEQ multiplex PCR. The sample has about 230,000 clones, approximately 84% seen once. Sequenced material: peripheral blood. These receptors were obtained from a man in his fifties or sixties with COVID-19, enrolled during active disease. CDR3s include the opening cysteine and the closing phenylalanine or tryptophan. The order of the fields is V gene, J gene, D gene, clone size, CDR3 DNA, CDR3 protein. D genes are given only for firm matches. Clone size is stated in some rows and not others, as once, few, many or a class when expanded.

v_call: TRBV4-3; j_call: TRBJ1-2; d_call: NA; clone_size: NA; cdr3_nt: TGCGCCAGCAGCCAGGATTTGGGGCTCTATGGCTACACCTTC; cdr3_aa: CASSQDLGLYGYTF
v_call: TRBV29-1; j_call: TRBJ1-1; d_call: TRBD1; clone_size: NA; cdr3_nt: TGCAGCGTCGGAGTGACAGGGGATACTGAAGCTTTCTTT; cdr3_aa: CSVGVTGDTEAFF
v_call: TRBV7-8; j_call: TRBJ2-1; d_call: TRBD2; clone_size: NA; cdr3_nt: TGTGCCAGCAGCTTCTCCGGGGGGGGCTCCTACAATGAGCAGTTCTTC; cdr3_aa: CASSFSGGGSYNEQFF
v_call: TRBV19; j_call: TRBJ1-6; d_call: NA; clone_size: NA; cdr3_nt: TGTGCCAGTAGTACGCGCCCGGTGGGAGATTCACCCCTCCACTTT; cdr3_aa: CASSTRPVGDSPLHF
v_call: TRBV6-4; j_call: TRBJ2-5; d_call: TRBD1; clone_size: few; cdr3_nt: TGTGCCAGCAGTGGGACAGGGGGAGAGACCCAGTACTTC; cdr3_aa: CASSGTGGETQYF
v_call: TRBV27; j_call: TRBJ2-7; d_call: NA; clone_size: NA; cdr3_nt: TGTGCCAGCAGTTTACAATACGGGATGTCCGAGCAGTACTTC; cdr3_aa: CASSLQYGMSEQYF
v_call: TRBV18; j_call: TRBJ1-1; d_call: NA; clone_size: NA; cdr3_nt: TGTGCCAGCTCACCATCAGGGTCGGACACTGAAGCTTTCTTT; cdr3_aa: CASSPSGSDTEAFF
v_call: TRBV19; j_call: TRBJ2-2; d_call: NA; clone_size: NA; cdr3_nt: TGTGCCAGTAGTATAGCAGACACCGGGGAGCTGTTTTTT; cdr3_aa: CASSIADTGELFF
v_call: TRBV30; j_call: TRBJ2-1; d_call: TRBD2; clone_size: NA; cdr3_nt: TGTGCCTGGAGTGTACGAAGGGGACTAGCGGGAGGGAAAAATGAGCAGTTCTTC; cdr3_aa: CAWSVRRGLAGGKNEQFF
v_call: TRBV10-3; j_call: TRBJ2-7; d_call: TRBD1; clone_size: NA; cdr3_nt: TGTGCCATCAGTGACGGGACAGGGGGTTTCTCCGAGCAGTACTTC; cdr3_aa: CAISDGTGGFSEQYF
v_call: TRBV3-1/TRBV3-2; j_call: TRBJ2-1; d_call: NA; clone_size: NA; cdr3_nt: TGTGCCAGCAGCCAAGGAGGGCGGGTCTACAATGAGCAGTTCTTC; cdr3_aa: CASSQGGRVYNEQFF
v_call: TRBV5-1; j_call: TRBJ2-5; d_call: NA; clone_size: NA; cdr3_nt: TGCGCCAGCAGGGGGGCAGAGACCCAGTACTTC; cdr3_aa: CASRGAETQYF
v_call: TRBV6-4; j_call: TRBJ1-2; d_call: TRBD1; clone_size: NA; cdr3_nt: TGTGCCAGCAGTGACGGGACAGGGAGACATGGCTACACCTTC; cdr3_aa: CASSDGTGRHGYTF
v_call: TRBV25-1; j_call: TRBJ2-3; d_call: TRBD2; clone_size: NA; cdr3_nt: TGTGCCAGCAGTAAACTAGCGGGAAGCCCGGCAGATACGCAGTATTTT; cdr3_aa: CASSKLAGSPADTQYF
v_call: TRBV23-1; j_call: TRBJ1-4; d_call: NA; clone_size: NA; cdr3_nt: TGCGCCAGCAGTAACCGGGCTAATGAAAAACTGTTTTTT; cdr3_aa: CASSNRANEKLFF
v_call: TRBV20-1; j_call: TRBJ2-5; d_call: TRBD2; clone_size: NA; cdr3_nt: TGCAGTGCTAGTTCCGGGGGGGCGTACCAAGAGACCCAGTACTTC; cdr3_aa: CSASSGGAYQETQYF
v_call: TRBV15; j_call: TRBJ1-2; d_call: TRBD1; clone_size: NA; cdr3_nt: TGTGCCACCAGCAGTGAGACAGGGGTTAGGGACTATGGCTACACCTTC; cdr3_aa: CATSSETGVRDYGYTF
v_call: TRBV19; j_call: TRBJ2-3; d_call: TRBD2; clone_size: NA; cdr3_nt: TGTGCCAGTAGTAAGACTAGCGGGGGCCCTTTTGGATCCACAGATACGCAGTATTTT; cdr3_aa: CASSKTSGGPFGSTDTQYF
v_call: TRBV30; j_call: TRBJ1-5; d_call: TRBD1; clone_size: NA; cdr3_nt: TGTGCCTGGAGTGCACAGGGGGAACAGCCCCAGCATTTT; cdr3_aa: CAWSAQGEQPQHF
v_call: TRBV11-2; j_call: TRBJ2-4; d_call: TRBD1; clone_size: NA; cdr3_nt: TGTGCCAGCAGCTTAGACAGGGGGCACATTCAGTACTTC; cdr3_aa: CASSLDRGHIQYF
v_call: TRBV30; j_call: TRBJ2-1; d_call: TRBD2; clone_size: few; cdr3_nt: TGTGCCTGGAGTTCCGGGACTAGCGGGAGCTCCTACAATGAGCAGTTCTTC; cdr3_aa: CAWSSGTSGSSYNEQFF
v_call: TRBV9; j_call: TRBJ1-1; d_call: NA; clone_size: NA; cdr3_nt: TGTGCCAGCAGCGTAGGGGCAGACCTAATGAACACTGAAGCTTTCTTT; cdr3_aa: CASSVGADLMNTEAFF
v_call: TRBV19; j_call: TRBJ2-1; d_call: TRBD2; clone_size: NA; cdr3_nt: TGTGCCAGTAAGCGGGGCTCCTACAATGAGCAGTTCTTC; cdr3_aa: CASKRGSYNEQFF
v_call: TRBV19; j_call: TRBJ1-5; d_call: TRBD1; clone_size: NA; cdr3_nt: TGTGCCAGTAGTCCCGACAGGGACGCCCCCAATCAGCCCCAGCATTTT; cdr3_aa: CASSPDRDAPNQPQHF
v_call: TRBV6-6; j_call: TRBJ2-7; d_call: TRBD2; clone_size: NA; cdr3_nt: TGTGCCAGCAGTCTAGCGGGGTCCACCTACGAGCAGTACTTC; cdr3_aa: CASSLAGSTYEQYF
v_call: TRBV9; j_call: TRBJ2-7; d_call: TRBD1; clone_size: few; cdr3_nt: TGTGCCAGCAGCGTAGGGGGACAGGCCACCCTAAGCTCCGAGCAGTACTTC; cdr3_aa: CASSVGGQATLSSEQYF
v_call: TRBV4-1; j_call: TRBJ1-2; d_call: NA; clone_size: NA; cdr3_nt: TGCGCCAGCATCTCTACTCCCGGGGGGGGCGGAGGCTACACCTTC; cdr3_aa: CASISTPGGGGGYTF
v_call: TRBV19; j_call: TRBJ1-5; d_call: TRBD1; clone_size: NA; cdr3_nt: TGTGCCAGTAGTATGGGTCAGGGGGCACGACAGCCCCAGCATTTT; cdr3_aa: CASSMGQGARQPQHF
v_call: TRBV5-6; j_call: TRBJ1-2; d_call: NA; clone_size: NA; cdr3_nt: TGTGCCAGCAGGCCAGAAGGACAGAGCTACACCTTC; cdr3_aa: CASRPEGQSYTF
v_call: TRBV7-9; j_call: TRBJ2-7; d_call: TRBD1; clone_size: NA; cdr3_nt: TGTGCCAGCAGCTTATCTGCAGGGGGATCCTACGAGCAGTACTTC; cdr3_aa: CASSLSAGGSYEQYF
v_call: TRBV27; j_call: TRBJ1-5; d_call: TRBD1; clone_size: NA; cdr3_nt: TGTGCCAGCAGTTTAGCCCGGGACAGGTATAGCAATCAGCCCCAGCATTTT; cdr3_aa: CASSLARDRYSNQPQHF
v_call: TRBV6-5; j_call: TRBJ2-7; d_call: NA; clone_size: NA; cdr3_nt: TGTGCCAGCAGTTACTCGATTCTCGCGAGCAAGTACTTC; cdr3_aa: CASSYSILASKYF
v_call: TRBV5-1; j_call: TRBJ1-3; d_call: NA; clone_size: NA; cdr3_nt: TGCGCCAGCAGCTTACAGGGAAGCTCTGGAAACACCATATATTTT; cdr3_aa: CASSLQGSSGNTIYF
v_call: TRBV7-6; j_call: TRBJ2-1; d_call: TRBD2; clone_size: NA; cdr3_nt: TGTGCCAGCAGCTTAGCGGTGAGCGGGAGAGATGAGCAGTTCTTC; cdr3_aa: CASSLAVSGRDEQFF
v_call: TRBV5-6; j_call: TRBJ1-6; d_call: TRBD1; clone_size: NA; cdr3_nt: TGTGCCAGCAGCAGCCACCGGGACAGGGGACGGGCCTATAATTCACCCCTCCACTTT; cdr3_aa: CASSSHRDRGRAYNSPLHF
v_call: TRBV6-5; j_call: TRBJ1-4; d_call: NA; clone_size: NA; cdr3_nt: TGTGCCAGCAGCCTTTTGGAGGTCGGTGAAAAACTGTTTTTT; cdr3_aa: CASSLLEVGEKLFF
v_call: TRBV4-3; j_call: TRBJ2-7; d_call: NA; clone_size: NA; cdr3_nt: TGCGCCAGCAGCCAAGAGGGGCGGGGTGGGTACGAGCAGTACTTC; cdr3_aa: CASSQEGRGGYEQYF
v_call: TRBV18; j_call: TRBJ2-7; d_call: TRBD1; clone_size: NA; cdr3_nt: TGTGCCAGCTCACCCGTGAGTTGGTCGGGACAGGGAGCCTACGAGCAGTACTTC; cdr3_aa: CASSPVSWSGQGAYEQYF
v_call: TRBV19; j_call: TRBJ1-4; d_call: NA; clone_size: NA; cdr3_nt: TGTGCCAGTAGTCTCGGGACTACTAATGAAAAACTGTTTTTT; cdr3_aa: CASSLGTTNEKLFF
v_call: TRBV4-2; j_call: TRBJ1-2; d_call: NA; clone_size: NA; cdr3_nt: TGTGCCAGCAGCCAAGATCAGGGTGAGCCTGGCTACACCTTC; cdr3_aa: CASSQDQGEPGYTF
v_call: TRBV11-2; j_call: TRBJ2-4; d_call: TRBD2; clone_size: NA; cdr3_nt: TGTGCCAGCAGAAAGGGCGGGAGTAGTAACATTCAGTACTTC; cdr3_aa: CASRKGGSSNIQYF
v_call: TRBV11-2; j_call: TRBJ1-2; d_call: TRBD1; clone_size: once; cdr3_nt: TGTGCCAGCAGCTTAGATCGAGTAACAGGGGGCGACCTTAACTATGGCTACACCTTC; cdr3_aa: CASSLDRVTGGDLNYGYTF
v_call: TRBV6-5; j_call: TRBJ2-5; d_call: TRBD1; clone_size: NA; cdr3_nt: TGTGCCAGCAGTTATTCAGGGGGCCAGGAGACCCAGTACTTC; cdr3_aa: CASSYSGGQETQYF
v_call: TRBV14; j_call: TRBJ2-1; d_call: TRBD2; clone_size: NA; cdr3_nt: TGTGCCAGCAGCCTAATGGGACTAGCGGGAGTTGAGCAGTTCTTC; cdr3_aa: CASSLMGLAGVEQFF
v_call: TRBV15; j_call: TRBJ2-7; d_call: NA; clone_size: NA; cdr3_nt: TGTGCCACCAGCAAAATCTGGGGGGACTCCTACGAGCAGTACTTC; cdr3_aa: CATSKIWGDSYEQYF
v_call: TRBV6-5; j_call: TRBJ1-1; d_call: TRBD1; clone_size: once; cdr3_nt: TGTGCCAGCAGTTATTCGACAGGGGGCAGGTTGGAAGCTTTCTTT; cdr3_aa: CASSYSTGGRLEAFF
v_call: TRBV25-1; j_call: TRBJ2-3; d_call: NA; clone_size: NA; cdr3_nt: TGTGCCAGCACCTCCGGGGATACGCAGTATTTT; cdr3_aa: CASTSGDTQYF
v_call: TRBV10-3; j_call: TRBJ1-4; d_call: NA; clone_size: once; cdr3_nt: TGTGCCATCAGTGATGTAAAAGGCGGTGAAAAACTGTTTTTT; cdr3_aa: CAISDVKGGEKLFF
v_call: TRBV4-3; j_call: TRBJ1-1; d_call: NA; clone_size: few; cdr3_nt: TGCGCCAGCAGCCAGACAGCTGGCCTCAATACTGAAGCTTTCTTT; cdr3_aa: CASSQTAGLNTEAFF
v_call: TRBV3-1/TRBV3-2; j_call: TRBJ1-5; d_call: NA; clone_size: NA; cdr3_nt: TGTGCCAGCAGCCAAGGTCCCCTGGAGGCCCAGCATTTT; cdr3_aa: CASSQGPLEAQHF
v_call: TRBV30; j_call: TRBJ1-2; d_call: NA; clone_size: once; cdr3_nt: TGTGCCTGGAGTGGCACAGGGTTGGACTATGGCTACACCTTC; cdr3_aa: CAWSGTGLDYGYTF